The 15 T cell receptor beta chains given below trace back to one sample, sequenced in a study of memory CD4+ T cells and cytomegalovirus serostatus. The sort gate was single viable CD3+CD4+CD8-CD45RO+ cells for memory CD4+ T cells. Using immunoSEQ multiplex PCR, the repertoire was profiled, and TCRdb retains in-frame clones only, with some absent. The data contain approximately 50,000 clones, 70% to 85% of them singletons. The sequenced sample consisted of memory CD4+ T cells from blood. These receptor sequences come from an adult in good health and CMV-seropositive.

This chain links TRBV21-1 with TRBJ1-5; TRBD1, the table's D call, was not compared with the DNA. TRBV21-1 is designated a pseudogene. This CDR3 region has 15 residues. CDR3: CASRKGGQGNQPQHF. CDR3 bases: TGTGCCAGCAGAAAAGGGGGACAGGGGAATCAGCCCCAGCATTTT.

The chain carries TRBV14 and TRBJ2-1, with D perhaps matching TRBD2 (5 bases). Germline CDR1 reads SGHDN; CDR2 reads FVKESK. The V end was cut by 4 bases, the J end by 7 bases, with 11 bases between. The CDR3 sequence is 13 residues long. The CDR3 region has the DNA TGTGCCAGCAGCCCCCAACGAGGGAATGAGCAGTTCTTC. It encodes CASSPQRGNEQFF.

This clone was recorded once. V and J are TRBV5-4 and TRBJ2-2; D call uncertain. V was clipped by 1 base and J by 4 bases, with 11 bases between them. CDR3 length: 15 residues. The germline V gene encodes CDR1 SGHNT and CDR2 YYREEE (reference sequence). The CDR3 DNA reads as TGTGCCAGCAGCTTGTCCGTCTTCTCCACCGGGGAGCTGTTTTTT. Amino acids: CASSLSVFSTGELFF.

This clone was recorded once. This chain joins TRBV7-2 and TRBJ2-7; D tentatively reads TRBD1 or TRBD2 (6 bases each). Per the germline V gene, CDR1 is SGHTA and CDR2 is FQGNSA. V shed 6 bases and J shed 5 bases, with 20 bases lying between them. The CDR3 totals 15 residues. The CDR3 nucleotides are TGTGCCAGCAGGAGTACGGGGGCGTTCGGGAACGAGCAGTACTTC. This sequence encodes CASRSTGAFGNEQYF.

This chain joins TRBV25-1 and TRBJ1-2, with D maybe TRBD1 (6 bases). There are 12 residues in the CDR3. V was clipped by 8 bases and J by 4 bases, with 11 bases between them. The germline V gene has CDR1 MGHDK and CDR2 SYGVNS. CDR3 amino acids: CASLGQSYGYTF. The CDR3 coding sequence is TGTGCCAGCCTTGGACAGTCCTATGGCTACACCTTC.

This clone was counted between two and nine times. The V call is TRBV2, the J call TRBJ1-2; unclear D gene. The V end lost 6 bases, the J end lost 7 bases, and 21 bases lay between the germline ends. Per germline, CDR1 SNHLY and CDR2 FYNNEI. The CDR3 extends over 15 amino acids. Written as DNA, the CDR3 is TGTGCCAGCAGCAGGTCGGGCCTAATCAAGGGTGGCTACACCTTC. It yields the protein CASSRSGLIKGGYTF. Variable domain in full (rest from reference TRBV2 and TRBJ1-2): EPEVTQTPSHQVTQMGQEVILRCVPISNHLYFYWYRQILGQKVEFLVSFYNNEISEKSEIFDDQFSVERPDGSNFTLKIRSTKLEDSAMYFCASSRSGLIKGGYTFGSGTRLTVV.

Within the sample, this clone is medium-sized (0.01 to 0.1%). The V and J genes are TRBV7-2 and TRBJ1-5; 7 nucleotides agree with TRBD1. Trimming at V came to 5 bases and at J to 4 bases, leaving 5 bases not matched to a gene. CDR3 length equals 14 residues. Germline V lookup: CDR1 SGHTA, CDR2 FQGNSA. The CDR3 loop is CASSPSGGNQPQHF. The CDR3 DNA follows: TGTGCCAGCAGCCCTTCAGGGGGAAATCAGCCCCAGCATTTT.

The genes are TRBV27 and TRBJ2-7; the D is unclear. This CDR3 region has 15 residues. Germline lookup yields CDR1 MNHEY and CDR2 SMNVEV (reference sequence). Trimming removed 10 bases from V and 0 bases from J, with 19 bases in between. Written as DNA, the CDR3 is TGTGCCATTAGCAGTTGGCGGATGAGCTCCTACGAGCAGTACGTC. Its translation is CAISSWRMSSYEQYV.

The chain combines TRBV7-2 with TRBJ2-2, with D possibly being TRBD1 (6 bases). Germline loops: CDR1 SGHTA, CDR2 FQGNSA. This CDR3 contains 14 residues. The V and J ends lost 8 bases and 2 bases respectively, with 12 bases between them. The CDR3 DNA sequence: TGTGCCAGCGAGCGAGGGGGAAACACCGGGGAGCTGTTTTTT. Its protein product is CASERGGNTGELFF.

V is TRBV6-1 and J is TRBJ1-5; TRBD1 might be the D (5 bases). Per the germline V gene, CDR1 is MNHNS and CDR2 is SASEGT. The CDR3 extends over 15 amino acids. Trimming cost V 0 bases and J 4 bases, with 10 bases left between them. The CDR3 is CASSEAGGYNQPQHF. The CDR3 DNA follows: TGTGCCAGCAGTGAAGCGGGGGGGTATAATCAGCCCCAGCATTTT.

J is TRBJ2-1 and V is TRBV7-9; no reliable D call. The CDR3 runs 9 residues. CDR1 and CDR2 (germline): SEHNR, FQNEAQ (reference sequence). The CDR3: CDRGHEQFF. Here the CDR3 DNA reads TGTGACCGAGGCCATGAGCAGTTCTTC.

The chain is built from TRBV29-1 and TRBJ2-7; D is unclear. Germline V gives CDR1 SQVTM, CDR2 ANQGSEA. The ends were cut back, 7 bases at V and 2 bases at J, with 9 bases in the middle. CDR3 length: 11 amino acids. In nucleotides, the CDR3 is TGCAGCGACCAAGACACCTACGAGCAGTACGTC. Translated: CSDQDTYEQYV.

This clone was found a few times. The chain couples TRBV7-6 to TRBJ2-3; D call uncertain. The CDR3 consists of 14 residues. V shed 1 base and J shed 1 base, with 6 bases lying between them. Germline V gene data show CDR1 as SGHVS and CDR2 as FNYEAQ. CDR3 protein: CASSLGDGTDTQYF. CDR3 DNA sequence: TGTGCCAGCAGCTTAGGCGACGGCACAGATACGCAGTATTTT.

The chain employs TRBV2 and TRBJ1-4; possible D gene TRBD1, 5 bases. Germline CDR1 SNHLY, CDR2 FYNNEI. The CDR3 contains 14 residues. Between the trimmed V and J ends, which lost 7 bases and 4 bases, there was a span of 13 bases. CDR3: CASTFGAGNEKLFF. CDR3 DNA sequence: TGTGCCAGCACCTTCGGGGCGGGTAATGAAAAACTGTTTTTT.

This clone was recorded many times. This chain connects TRBV9 to TRBJ2-5; D is possibly TRBD1 (7 bases). The length of the CDR3 is 13 residues. Germline V gene lookup returns CDR1 SGDLS and CDR2 YYNGEE. Between the trimmed V and J ends, which lost 2 bases and 4 bases, there was a span of 9 bases. CDR3 DNA sequence: TGTGCCAGCAGCGTCCAGGGGGGAGAGACCCAGTACTTC. Translation: CASSVQGGETQYF.